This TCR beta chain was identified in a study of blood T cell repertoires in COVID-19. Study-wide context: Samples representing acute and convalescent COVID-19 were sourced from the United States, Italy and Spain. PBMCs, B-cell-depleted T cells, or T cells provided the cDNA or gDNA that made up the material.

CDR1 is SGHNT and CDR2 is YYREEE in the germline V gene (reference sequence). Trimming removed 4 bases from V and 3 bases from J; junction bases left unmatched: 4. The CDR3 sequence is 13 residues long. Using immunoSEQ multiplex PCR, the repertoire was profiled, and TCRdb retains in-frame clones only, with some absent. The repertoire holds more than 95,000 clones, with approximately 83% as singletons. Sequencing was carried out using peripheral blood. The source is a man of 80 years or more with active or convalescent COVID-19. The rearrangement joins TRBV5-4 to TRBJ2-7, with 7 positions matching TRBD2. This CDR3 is CASSRDYLYEQYF. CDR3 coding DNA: TGTGCCAGCAGCCGGGACTACCTCTACGAGCAGTACTTC. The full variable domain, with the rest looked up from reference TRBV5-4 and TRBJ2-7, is ETGVTQSPTHLIKTRGQQVTLRCSSQSGHNTVSWYQQALGQGPQFIFQYYREEENGRGNFPPRFSGLQFPNYSSELNVNALELDDSALYLCASSRDYLYEQYFGPGTRLTVT.